A few counts support the clone carrying this TCR beta chain. Its specificity is not known. This entry comes from a study of early T cells in non-severe SARS-CoV-2 infection. Study as a whole: Sequencing of unsorted whole blood was done on bulk RNA, leaving chains unpaired. General study results and limits: Using VDJdb, the matching emphasized anti-spike CD8 responses while missing private and CD4 specificities.

Individual cDNA molecules received unique molecular identifiers. TCRdb ran MiXCR on the 5' RACE reads and lists one entry per CDR3 protein. The table has tens of thousands of distinct CDR3 sequences, 9.5% to 15% seen once; the top ten hold around 2.9%. V was pared by 0 bases and J by 4 bases, with 14 bases between. Germline V gene data show CDR1 as DFQATT and CDR2 as SNEGSKA (reference sequence). CDR3 length: 15 residues. The chain has TRBV20-1 and TRBJ2-3; D might be TRBD1 (5 bases). This receptor was obtained from an adult who was a healthcare worker with PCR-confirmed SARS-CoV-2 infection or an uninfected control (not recorded which). This material consisted of whole blood, taken at baseline. The CDR3 coding sequence is TGCAGTGCTAGAGATTGGGTTAGGGGTTCAGATACGCAGTATTTT. Translated, it gives CSARDWVRGSDTQYF.